The 23 T cell receptor beta chains given below trace back to one sample, sequenced in a study of T cells in localized non-small cell lung cancer (dated by TCRdb to 2020 to 2022). The library was made by the immunoSEQ multiplex PCR assay. TCRdb provides this immuneACCESS table in a form limited to in-frame rearrangements. Some clones are lacking; in checked studies, under half of them reflect an unresolved V gene, and why the rest are absent is not known. The sample table contains approximately 45,000 clones; only one count was recorded for 81% of them. Roughly 17% of the sample lies in the top ten. Sequenced here: peripheral blood mononuclear cells, sampled before any cancer treatment. All receptors come from a man between 40 and 70 years old with stage III lung adenocarcinoma.

This chain joins TRBV6-1 and TRBJ2-5, with D perhaps given as TRBD1 or TRBD2 (5 bases each). Trimming took 10 bases from V and 6 from J, leaving 18 bases between them. Germline assignment: CDR1 MNHNS and CDR2 SASEGT. The CDR3 is 13 amino acids. Written as DNA, the CDR3 is TGTGCCAACAGGCCCGGAGGCGGCCAGACCCAGTACTTC. Translation: CANRPGGGQTQYF.

J is TRBJ2-5 and V is TRBV7-8, with D perhaps matching TRBD1 (5 bases). Trimming stripped 5 bases from V and 7 bases from J, with 14 bases between. CDR1 and CDR2 from the germline V gene are SGHVS and FQNEAQ. The CDR3 loop spans 13 amino acids. CDR3 sequence (DNA): TGTGCCAGCAGCCCAGGGCGGTTGCCGACCCAGTACTTC. Translated, it gives CASSPGRLPTQYF.

This chain connects TRBV25-1 to TRBJ2-2, with D perhaps TRBD2 (5 bases). CDR1 is MGHDK and CDR2 is SYGVNS in the germline V gene. V lost 2 bases, J lost 6 bases, and 10 bases lay in between. The CDR3 totals 14 residues. Here the CDR3 reads CASSEAEESGELFF. In nucleotides, the CDR3 is TGTGCCAGCAGTGAAGCGGAGGAGTCCGGGGAGCTGTTTTTT.

J is TRBJ2-3 and V is TRBV13, with 10 bases aligning to TRBD2. The germline V gene encodes CDR1 PRHDT and CDR2 FYEKMQ (reference sequence). V lost 0 bases and J lost 6; bases outside the gene matches: 6. This CDR3 contains 16 residues. The DNA of the CDR3 is TGTGCCAGCAGCTTAGGGGCTAGCGGGGGTGTGGATACGCAGTATTTT. It yields the protein CASSLGASGGVDTQYF.

The chain uses TRBV29-1 and TRBJ2-2; 7 bases map to TRBD2. J lost 2 bases, V lost 5 bases, and 5 bases had no gene match. The CDR3 length is 14 residues. The V gene's germline CDR1 is SQVTM and CDR2 ANQGSEA. The chain's CDR3 is CSVLAGANTGELFF. The CDR3 DNA follows: TGCAGCGTTTTAGCGGGCGCTAACACCGGGGAGCTGTTTTTT.

V and J are TRBV11-3 and TRBJ2-5; 10 bases are shared with TRBD1. The CDR3 spans 17 residues. V lost 4 bases, J lost 4 bases, and 12 bases stayed unmatched. The germline V gene has CDR1 SGHNT and CDR2 YENEEA. The CDR3: CASSSSPSTGGLETQYF. The CDR3 coding sequence is TGTGCCAGCAGCTCTAGCCCTTCGACAGGGGGCTTAGAGACCCAGTACTTC.

CDR3 in DNA: TGTGCCAGCAGCGCAACAGGGTACCACACAGATACGCAGTATTTT. Translation gives CASSATGYHTDTQYF. The genes are TRBV9 and TRBJ2-3, with a weak D call TRBD1 (6 bases). The germline V and J ends were trimmed by 3 bases and 2 bases, with 13 bases remaining between them. In germline, CDR1 is SGDLS, CDR2 YYNGEE. The CDR3 totals 15 residues.

The chain joins TRBV4-1 to TRBJ2-1; D is possibly TRBD2 (7 bases). Deletions cut 0 bases from V and 9 bases from J, with 21 bases between. Per the germline V gene, CDR1 is MGHRA and CDR2 is YSYEKL. This CDR3 is 17 amino acids long. The CDR3: CASSQEPLRGGVGEQFF. The CDR3 DNA reads TGCGCCAGCAGCCAAGAACCCCTTAGAGGGGGGGTGGGTGAGCAGTTCTTC.

The chain carries TRBV2 and TRBJ2-7; the D gene is possibly TRBD1 (5 bases). Germline V lookup: CDR1 SNHLY, CDR2 FYNNEI. This CDR3 is built from 13 residues. V dropped 4 bases and J dropped 1 base, with 8 bases sitting between them. CDR3 sequence: CASSARESYEQYF. The CDR3, as DNA: TGTGCCAGCAGTGCCAGGGAATCCTACGAGCAGTACTTC.

The chain carries TRBV6-6 and TRBJ1-2; D is uncertain. The CDR3 is made up of 13 amino acids. CDR1 and CDR2 (germline): MNHNY, SVGAGI (reference sequence). The V gene lost 2 bases and the J gene lost 2 bases, with 6 bases spanning the gap. The CDR3 DNA reads as TGTGCCAGCAGTTACGGGATGAACTATGGCTACACCTTC. Its translation is CASSYGMNYGYTF.

The V gene is TRBV7-3, the J gene TRBJ2-2, with 10 positions matching TRBD2. Unmatched junction bases numbered 8, after V lost 5 bases and J lost 5 bases. The germline V gene encodes CDR1 SGHTA and CDR2 FQGTGA. The CDR3 has 16 residues. The CDR3 reads CASSPETTSGTGELFF. CDR3 sequence (DNA): TGTGCCAGCAGCCCAGAAACGACTAGCGGGACCGGGGAGCTGTTTTTT. Supplemented by reference TRBV7-3 and TRBJ2-2, the full variable domain reads GAGVSQTPSNKVTEKGKYVELRCDPISGHTALYWYRQSLGQGPEFLIYFQGTGAADDSGLPNDRFFAVRPEGSVSTLKIQRTERGDSAVYLCASSPETTSGTGELFFGEGSRLTVL.

CDR3: CASSLGGEGRRSPLHF. As DNA, the CDR3 is TGTGCCAGCAGCTTGGGGGGTGAAGGGAGACGATCACCCCTCCACTTT. The chain links TRBV5-6 to TRBJ1-6; D call uncertain. V dropped 0 bases and J dropped 10 bases, with 17 bases sitting between them. The CDR3 totals 16 residues. The germline V gene has CDR1 SGHDT and CDR2 YYEEEE.

The CDR3 DNA reads TGTGCCAGCAGTTTCCTCACCGGGGAGCTGTTTTTT. This codes for CASSFLTGELFF. V and J are TRBV27 and TRBJ2-2; D is ambiguous. This CDR3 region has 12 residues. V was clipped by 3 bases and J by 4 bases, with 3 bases between them. Germline V CDR1 and CDR2: MNHEY, SMNVEV (reference sequence).

The rearrangement uses TRBV5-1 and TRBJ2-3, with TRBD2 as a possible D gene (7 bases). Deletions cut 1 base from V and 2 bases from J, with 14 bases between. Germline V CDR1 and CDR2: SGHRS, YFSETQ. This CDR3 region has 16 residues. The CDR3 nucleotides read TGCGCCAGCAGCTTGTCCGCGGGGGCTTTCACAGATACGCAGTATTTT. Its protein is CASSLSAGAFTDTQYF.

The gene calls are TRBV7-4 and TRBJ1-5, with 9 bases that match TRBD1. This CDR3 comprises 19 residues. V lost 3 bases, J lost 3 bases, and 15 bases stayed unmatched. Germline V gene lookup returns CDR1 SGHVT and CDR2 SQSDAQ. CDR3 nucleotides: TGTGCCAGCAGCTTGCCTGGAACGGGACAGGGAAGCAACAATCAGCCCCAGCATTTT. The encoded protein is CASSLPGTGQGSNNQPQHF.

V gene TRBV9 combines with J gene TRBJ2-1; D is tentatively TRBD1 or TRBD2 (5 bases each). V lost 4 bases, J lost 8 bases, and 16 bases lay in between. CDR1 is SGDLS and CDR2 is YYNGEE in the germline V gene. This CDR3 comprises 14 residues. The CDR3 bases are TGTGCCAGCAGCCTGAGGGGAACAAGGGATGAGCAGTTCTTC. Translation gives CASSLRGTRDEQFF. The variable domain in full, with the rest retrieved from reference TRBV9 and TRBJ2-1, is DSGVTQTPKHLITATGQRVTLRCSPRSGDLSVYWYQQSLDQGLQFLIQYYNGEERAKGNILERFSAQQFPDLHSELNLSSLELGDSALYFCASSLRGTRDEQFFGPGTRLTVL.

The chain joins TRBV9 to TRBJ2-1; 11 positions agree with TRBD2. This CDR3 is 18 amino acids long. J was trimmed by 1 base and V by 2 bases; bases with no gene match: 8. CDR1 SGDLS and CDR2 YYNGEE come from the germline V gene. Here the CDR3 DNA reads TGTGCCAGCAGCGTCCTAGCGGGGGGCCCTGTTTCCTACAATGAGCAGTTCTTC. Its translation is CASSVLAGGPVSYNEQFF.

The chain couples TRBV5-6 to TRBJ2-7; 12 bases line up with TRBD1. The CDR3 runs to 16 residues. With 6 bases clipped from V and 5 bases from J, the junction kept 12 bases outside the gene matches. Germline V CDR1 and CDR2: SGHDT, YYEEEE. The CDR3 region has the DNA TGTGCCAGCACTAAATTCTTGGGACAGGGGGCGGACGAGCAGTACTTC. Its translation is CASTKFLGQGADEQYF.

This rearrangement joins TRBV19 to TRBJ1-2, with D unresolved. The CDR3 extends over 14 amino acids. Germline CDR1 is LNHDA and CDR2 is SQIVND (reference sequence). V was trimmed by 5 bases and J by 1 base, leaving 11 bases between them. CDR3 residues: CASSPVDGNYGYTF. The DNA of the CDR3 is TGTGCCAGTAGTCCCGTAGACGGTAACTATGGCTACACCTTC.

This clone came up many times. The chain links TRBV9 to TRBJ2-1; 7 nucleotides match TRBD2. Germline values: CDR1 SGDLS, CDR2 YYNGEE. This CDR3 has 14 residues. The V segment lost 4 bases and the J segment 8 bases; nucleotides outside the gene matches: 9. The DNA of the CDR3 is TGTGCCAGCAGCCCCGGACTAGTGCGGGATGAGCAGTTCTTC. Translated: CASSPGLVRDEQFF.

The DNA of the CDR3 is TGTGCTAGTGGTTTGGGCGGGGTCGGATACCAGCCCCAGCATTTT. This codes for CASGLGGVGYQPQHF. The V gene is TRBV12-5, the J gene TRBJ1-5; D is undetermined. From germline, CDR1 is LGHNT and CDR2 FRNRAP. The CDR3 runs to 15 residues. Trimming left V 1 base short and J 7 bases short, with 14 bases between.

This chain connects TRBV14 to TRBJ2-5; 13 nucleotides match TRBD2. The CDR3 length is 16 residues. V shed 4 bases and J 4 bases; nucleotides not matched to a gene: 6. Germline V gene data show CDR1 as SGHDN and CDR2 as FVKESK. The chain's CDR3 is CASSPRTSGGLETQYF. The CDR3 DNA is TGTGCCAGCAGCCCCCGGACTAGCGGGGGCCTAGAGACCCAGTACTTC.

The rearrangement uses TRBV29-1 and TRBJ2-2, with D perhaps matching TRBD2 (6 bases). V lost 6 bases, J lost 0 bases, and 11 bases lay in between. CDR3 length: 14 residues. The V gene's germline CDR1 is SQVTM and CDR2 ANQGSEA. The CDR3 bases are TGCAGCGTGCGGGACCCTTCGAACACCGGGGAGCTGTTTTTT. Translation: CSVRDPSNTGELFF.